Presented here are 27 T cell receptor beta chains from one specimen sequenced in a study of T cell responses to AZD1222 COVID-19 vaccine. Only in-frame clones appear in the TCRdb table, and some are missing; sequencing was by immunoSEQ multiplex PCR. The sample carries 140,000 to 150,000 clones, 85% to 95% recorded once. This specimen consisted of peripheral blood, obtained after recovery from COVID-19. The receptor set was obtained from an adult who had recovered from COVID-19.

CDR3 sequence reads: CASSQDLRWDTQYF. As DNA, the CDR3 is TGTGCCAGCAGCCAAGATCTAAGGTGGGATACGCAGTATTTT. The chain has TRBV3-1 (or the pseudogene TRBV3-2) and TRBJ2-3; no reliable D call. The CDR3 totals 14 residues. Germline lookup yields CDR1 LGHDT and CDR2 YNNKEL (reference sequence). Between the trimmed V and J ends, which lost 0 bases and 6 bases, there was a span of 10 bases.

Concerning this clone itself: Relative to the germline gene, one junction end is altered; a read error may explain this. V usage is TRBV19 and J usage is TRBJ2-1; the D gene is possibly TRBD2 (6 bases). The length of the CDR3 is 16 residues. Germline V gene sequence: CDR1 LNHDA, CDR2 SQIVND (reference sequence). The CDR3 DNA is TGTGCCAGTAGTATATTCCCGGGGGTCTCCTTCAATGAGCAGTTCTTC. Protein product: CASSIFPGVSFNEQFF.

This clone was counted a few times. The chain recombines TRBV4-2 with TRBJ2-7; the match to TRBD1 covers 10 bases. This CDR3 region has 15 residues. Germline-derived CDR1 and CDR2 are LGHNA and YNFKEQ. V lost 1 base to trimming and J lost 3 bases; unmatched junction nucleotides: 3. CDR3 DNA sequence: TGTGCCAGCAGCCAAGTGGGGACAGGGGTCTACGAGCAGTACTTC. It is translated as CASSQVGTGVYEQYF.

On this clone itself: At one of its ends the junction is not consistent with the germline gene, which may arise from a read error. The chain couples TRBV29-1 to TRBJ2-7; D is perhaps TRBD1 (6 bases). The germline V gene has CDR1 SQVTM and CDR2 ANQGSEA. This CDR3 contains 14 residues. CDR3 sequence reads: CSVEDGQFSYEQYF. The CDR3 DNA sequence: TGCAGCGTCGAAGACGGACAGTTCTCCTACGAGCAGTACTTC.

This clone came up once. The chain recombines TRBV21-1 with TRBJ1-1; the table's D call, TRBD1, was not checked against the DNA. TRBV21-1 is designated a pseudogene. The CDR3 is 16 amino acids. The CDR3 protein is CASSKWGGTGDTEAFF. For the CDR3, the DNA is TGTGCCAGCAGCAAATGGGGAGGGACAGGGGACACTGAAGCTTTCTTT.

This chain links TRBV14 with TRBJ2-7, with no clear D. The length of the CDR3 is 11 residues. The V and J ends lost 2 bases and 2 bases respectively, with 1 base between them. Germline V gives CDR1 SGHDN, CDR2 FVKESK. The CDR3 DNA sequence: TGTGCCAGCAGCCAAACCTACGAGCAGTACTTC. This translates into CASSQTYEQYF.

About this clone itself: Other DNA sequences in the sample encode the same CDR3. The chain carries TRBV27 and TRBJ2-1; no clear D. This CDR3 spans 12 amino acids. Per the germline V gene, CDR1 is MNHEY and CDR2 is SMNVEV (reference sequence). Trimming took off 3 bases at V and 6 bases at J, with 6 bases between the two ends. CDR3 nucleotides: TGTGCCAGCAGTTTGTTAGGCAATGAGCAGTTCTTC. Its translation is CASSLLGNEQFF.

J is TRBJ2-3 and V is TRBV7-9; D unclear. Germline V gene lookup returns CDR1 SEHNR and CDR2 FQNEAQ (reference sequence). With 10 bases removed from V and 1 base from J, the gap between germline ends came to 9 bases. The CDR3 loop spans 12 amino acids. CDR3 region: CATQYGTDTQYF. The CDR3 region has the DNA TGTGCCACCCAGTACGGCACAGATACGCAGTATTTT. The variable domain in full, completed from reference TRBV7-9 and TRBJ2-3, reads DTGVSQNPRHKITKRGQNVTFRCDPISEHNRLYWYRQTLGQGPEFLTYFQNEAQLEKSRLLSDRFSAERPKGSFSTLEIQRTEQGDSAMYLCATQYGTDTQYFGPGTRLTVL.

The rearrangement uses TRBV4-2 and TRBJ1-3; the D gene is possibly TRBD1 (5 bases). V was shortened by 1 base and J by 0 bases, with 19 bases between the two germline ends. Germline V gene lookup returns CDR1 LGHNA and CDR2 YNFKEQ. The CDR3 runs 19 residues. The CDR3 coding sequence is TGTGCCAGCAGCCAAGCGTTGGGGTCTGGGGGACGCTCTGGAAACACCATATATTTT. Protein: CASSQALGSGGRSGNTIYF.

This sequence joins TRBV28 and TRBJ1-5, with D possibly TRBD1 on 5 matching bases. V was shortened by 7 bases and J by 7 bases, with 14 bases between the two germline ends. This CDR3 is built from 13 residues. Germline loops: CDR1 MDHEN, CDR2 SYDVKM. Here the CDR3 DNA reads TGTGCCAGCATTTCGGGGCGAGGGCAGCCCCAGCATTTT. Amino acids: CASISGRGQPQHF.

This sequence joins TRBV12-1 and TRBJ1-5. TRBV12-1 is a documented pseudogene. This CDR3 region has 15 residues. CDR3 sequence reads: CASSFDFGMDQPQHF. As DNA, the CDR3 is TGTGCCAGCAGCTTTGATTTCGGGATGGATCAGCCCCAGCATTTT.

J is TRBJ2-3 and V is TRBV18; D is unclear. The CDR3 extends over 13 amino acids. V was clipped by 1 base and J by 6 bases, with 8 bases between them. CDR1 KGHSH and CDR2 LQKENI come from the germline V gene. The CDR3 DNA sequence: TGTGCCAGCTCACCACGCCAGACGGATACGCAGTATTTT. Its translation: CASSPRQTDTQYF.

The J gene is TRBJ2-1, the V gene TRBV6-6, with D possibly matching TRBD2 (7 bases). V gave up 0 bases and J gave up 5 bases, with 14 bases separating them. The germline V gene encodes CDR1 MNHNY and CDR2 SVGAGI (reference sequence). The CDR3 spans 16 residues. The CDR3 is CASSYSGGTKNNEQFF. The CDR3 DNA follows: TGTGCCAGCAGTTACTCGGGGGGGACAAAAAACAATGAGCAGTTCTTC.

V is TRBV28 and J is TRBJ2-3; 11 positions agree with TRBD2. From germline, CDR1 is MDHEN and CDR2 SYDVKM. V trimming: 4 bases; J trimming: 2 bases; junction bases outside the gene matches: 8. The CDR3 totals 17 residues. The CDR3 DNA sequence: TGTGCCAGCAGTTCCGTGGGGGGACTAGCGGACACAGATACGCAGTATTTT. It translates to CASSSVGGLADTDTQYF.

Only a few counts were recorded for this clone. The chain joins TRBV6-5 to TRBJ1-6, with D possibly matching TRBD1 (5 bases). The CDR3 spans 15 residues. V gave up 5 bases and J gave up 5 bases, with 13 bases separating them. CDR1 MNHEY and CDR2 SVGAGI come from the germline V gene. The CDR3 coding sequence is TGTGCCAGCAGTCGCACCGGGACGGATAATTCACCCCTCCACTTT. This sequence encodes CASSRTGTDNSPLHF.

The chain recombines TRBV15 with TRBJ2-2, with 7 bases aligning to TRBD2. Germline trimming cut 4 bases from V and 6 bases from J; bases unmatched to any gene: 2. Germline-derived CDR1 and CDR2 are LNHNV and YYDKDF (reference sequence). The CDR3 spans 13 residues. CDR3 nucleotide sequence: TGTGCCACCAGCACCCGGGGGGCCGGGGAGCTGTTTTTT. The encoded protein is CATSTRGAGELFF.

V gene TRBV11-2 combines with J gene TRBJ2-5; D remains ambiguous. The germline gives CDR1 SGHAT, CDR2 FQNNGV. V lost 5 bases and J 4 bases, leaving 14 bases between the germline ends. The CDR3 contains 14 residues. This chain's CDR3 is CASSPRGARETQYF. In DNA form, the CDR3 reads TGTGCCAGCAGCCCCCGAGGAGCGAGAGAGACCCAGTACTTC.

CDR3 loop: CASSLEEGGEGYGYTF. CDR3 sequence (DNA): TGCGCCAGCAGCTTGGAGGAAGGGGGTGAAGGCTATGGCTACACCTTC. The chain couples TRBV5-1 to TRBJ1-2, with a possible D match to TRBD1 (6 bases). The CDR3 extends over 16 amino acids. CDR1 SGHRS and CDR2 YFSETQ come from the germline V gene. Trimming removed 0 bases at V and 4 bases at J, with 16 bases between.

The rearrangement joins TRBV19 to TRBJ2-5; tentatively, D is TRBD1 (6 bases). V was trimmed by 5 bases and J by 3 bases, leaving 13 bases between them. The CDR3 length is 14 residues. Germline V gene lookup returns CDR1 LNHDA and CDR2 SQIVND (reference sequence). CDR3 DNA: TGTGCCAGTAGTGCGCGGACAGCCGAAGAGACCCAGTACTTC. It encodes CASSARTAEETQYF.

In DNA, the CDR3 is TGCGCCAGCAGCCCCCGACTAGCGGGAGGTTACGAGCAGTACTTC. Translated, it gives CASSPRLAGGYEQYF. This chain links TRBV5-1 with TRBJ2-7; TRBD2 aligns across 13 bases. With V trimmed by 4 bases and J by 4 bases, 5 bases remained unmatched. Germline lookup yields CDR1 SGHRS and CDR2 YFSETQ. This CDR3 spans 15 amino acids. The full variable domain, rest sourced from reference TRBV5-1 and TRBJ2-7, is KAGVTQTPRYLIKTRGQQVTLSCSPISGHRSVSWYQQTPGQGLQFLFEYFSETQRNKGNFPGRFSGRQFSNSRSEMNVSTLELGDSALYLCASSPRLAGGYEQYFGPGTRLTVT.

The gene calls are TRBV11-3 and TRBJ2-2, with D unresolved. Germline assignment: CDR1 SGHNT and CDR2 YENEEA. V lost 2 bases to trimming and J lost 4 bases, with 8 bases between them. The CDR3 covers 14 residues. In DNA, the CDR3 is TGTGCCAGCAGCTTATTAGGGTCCACCGGGGAGCTGTTTTTT. It translates to CASSLLGSTGELFF.

The chain links TRBV4-1 to TRBJ1-2; TRBD1 might be the D (5 bases). CDR3 length: 14 amino acids. The germline CDR1 and CDR2 sequences are MGHRA and YSYEKL. V was pared by 4 bases and J by 7 bases, with 16 bases between. The CDR3 region is CASSLDSVSSGYTF. The CDR3 nucleotides are TGCGCCAGCAGCCTAGACAGTGTCTCATCTGGCTACACCTTC.

The gene calls are TRBV29-1 and TRBJ1-5, with 9 bases identical to TRBD1. The CDR3 sequence is 18 residues long. Unmatched junction bases numbered 19, after V lost 7 bases and J lost 3 bases. Per germline, CDR1 SQVTM and CDR2 ANQGSEA. CDR3 amino acids: CSAVYEGQGGEDNQPQHF. The CDR3, as DNA: TGCAGCGCTGTTTATGAGGGACAGGGAGGGGAGGACAATCAGCCCCAGCATTTT.

The chain links TRBV19 to TRBJ2-7, with 10 bases that match TRBD1. Germline lookup yields CDR1 LNHDA and CDR2 SQIVND (reference sequence). V gave up 4 bases and J gave up 2 bases; unmatched junction bases: 14. This CDR3 has 18 amino acids. In DNA, the CDR3 is TGTGCCAGTAGTACACTTCCCTTCCGACAGGGGGCCACCTACGAGCAGTACTTC. It translates to CASSTLPFRQGATYEQYF.

V usage is TRBV5-4 and J usage is TRBJ1-3; D is unresolved. The V end was cut by 6 bases, the J end by 4 bases, with 11 bases between. Germline lookup yields CDR1 SGHNT and CDR2 YYREEE (reference sequence). This CDR3 spans 13 amino acids. As DNA, the CDR3 is TGTGCCAGCAACAACCAGGACGGAAACACCATATATTTT. Its protein is CASNNQDGNTIYF.

The rearrangement uses TRBV5-6 and TRBJ1-1, with 11 bases lining up with TRBD1. The CDR3 loop spans 17 amino acids. The V gene end was trimmed by 5 bases and the J gene end by 2 bases; junction bases not matched to a gene: 11. Germline loops: CDR1 SGHDT, CDR2 YYEEEE. In DNA form, the CDR3 reads TGTGCCAGCAGTCGGACGGGGGACAGGGGGTCCAACACTGAAGCTTTCTTT. Its translation is CASSRTGDRGSNTEAFF.

The chain employs TRBV5-1 and TRBJ2-2; TRBD2 matches 7 bases. Germline trimming cut 2 bases from V and 5 bases from J; bases unmatched to any gene: 0. The CDR3 covers 13 residues. Per germline, CDR1 SGHRS and CDR2 YFSETQ. Written as DNA, the CDR3 is TGCGCCAGCAGCTTACTAGCGACCGGGGAGCTGTTTTTT. Encoded protein: CASSLLATGELFF.